This passage covers 23 T cell receptor beta chains from one sample sequenced in a study of CXCR3-negative and CXCR3-positive naive CD8 T cells. Notes on the study in general: CXCR3-positive naive cells had TRB CDR3s that were more hydrophobic than CXCR3-negative naive cells had.

These TCRs are of unknown antigen specificity. cDNA libraries for TRB were generated by 5' RACE incorporating UMI labels. For each CDR3 protein, TCRdb gives one entry from its re-call of the 5' RACE reads, without DNA. The sample data list 84,000 or so distinct CDR3 sequences. Sequenced input: naive CXCR3+ CD8+ T cells from blood. Sample subset: CD45RO-CCR7+CD27+CD95- naive CD8+ T cells expressing CXCR3 (TNR3+). These receptors originate from a human donor in good health. Some clones in this sample may be carry-over from other donors' samples.

The chain employs TRBV5-1 and TRBJ2-7; TCRdb selects TRBD1, and the lack of DNA leaves this call unchecked. CDR3 length: 15 amino acids. The germline CDR1 and CDR2 sequences are SGHRS and YFSETQ. CDR3 amino acids: CASSLAGGNAYEQYF.

This chain joins TRBV28 and TRBJ2-3. The CDR3 sequence is 16 residues long. Per the germline V gene, CDR1 is MDHEN and CDR2 is SYDVKM. CDR3 protein: CASSLYPVGSTDTQYF.

V and J are TRBV7-9 and TRBJ2-2. There are 12 residues in the CDR3. Germline V gives CDR1 SEHNR, CDR2 FQNEAQ (reference sequence). The CDR3 loop reads CASSFRGGELFF.

The chain recombines TRBV29-1 with TRBJ2-3; checking the TCRdb D call of TRBD1 is not possible without DNA. CDR1 is SQVTM, CDR2 ANQGSEA, per germline. The CDR3 runs to 14 residues. This CDR3 reads CSAEGTVNPDTQYF.

The rearrangement uses TRBV9 and TRBJ2-7. This CDR3 is 16 amino acids long. Germline CDR1 is SGDLS and CDR2 is YYNGEE. The CDR3 is CASTFDLRYSYGEQYF. The variable domain in full, completed from reference TRBV9 and TRBJ2-7, reads DSGVTQTPKHLITATGQRVTLRCSPRSGDLSVYWYQQSLDQGLQFLIQYYNGEERAKGNILERFSAQQFPDLHSELNLSSLELGDSALYFCASTFDLRYSYGEQYFGPGTRLTVT.

V is TRBV6-2 or TRBV6-3 and J is TRBJ2-7; the D gene TCRdb calls, TRBD1, cannot be checked with no DNA. The CDR3 has 11 amino acids. Germline values: CDR1 MNHEY, CDR2 SVGEGT. The chain's CDR3 is CASTGSDEQYF.

The chain combines TRBV4-1 with TRBJ1-6; as DNA is missing, the TRBD1 call by TCRdb cannot be tested. The germline gives CDR1 MGHRA, CDR2 YSYEKL. The CDR3 extends over 17 amino acids. CDR3 protein: CASSGARGSSYNSPLHF.

The chain combines TRBV19 with TRBJ2-1; TCRdb outputs TRBD1, but without DNA this stays unchecked. Germline-derived CDR1 and CDR2 are LNHDA and SQIVND (reference sequence). CDR3 size: 16 residues. CDR3 sequence: CASSMRRTGAYSEQFF.

The V and J genes are TRBV2 and TRBJ2-5; the TRBD2 assignment by TCRdb is unverifiable without DNA. The CDR3 is 15 residues long. Germline CDR1 SNHLY, CDR2 FYNNEI. CDR3 amino acids: CASSELEDPQETQYF. Together with reference TRBV2 and TRBJ2-5, the CDR3 gives the full variable domain: EPEVTQTPSHQVTQMGQEVILRCVPISNHLYFYWYRQILGQKVEFLVSFYNNEISEKSEIFDDQFSVERPDGSNFTLKIRSTKLEDSAMYFCASSELEDPQETQYFGPGTRLLVL.

This chain connects TRBV4-1 to TRBJ2-7; TCRdb gives TRBD1 as the D gene, but with no DNA this cannot be confirmed. Germline assignment: CDR1 MGHRA and CDR2 YSYEKL. The length of the CDR3 is 16 residues. This CDR3 is CASSQRDTGISYEQYF.

The V call is TRBV6-1, the J call TRBJ2-7. Germline V gene data show CDR1 as MNHNS and CDR2 as SASEGT. The CDR3 is made up of 13 amino acids. CDR3 loop: CASSEWGTYEQYF.

V usage is TRBV5-1 and J usage is TRBJ1-5; TCRdb returns TRBD1, unconfirmable since there is no DNA. This CDR3 comprises 15 residues. From germline, CDR1 is SGHRS and CDR2 YFSETQ. The CDR3 spells CASSPTGGLYQPQHF.

This chain uses TRBV12-3 or TRBV12-4 with TRBJ2-3; TCRdb gives TRBD1 as the D gene, but with no DNA this cannot be confirmed. The CDR3 totals 17 residues. CDR3: CASSLDTPGAPTDTQYF.

The genes are TRBV19 and TRBJ1-1. Germline lookup yields CDR1 LNHDA and CDR2 SQIVND (reference sequence). CDR3 length: 16 residues. CDR3 sequence reads: CASSIDPETPNTEAFF.

The rearrangement joins TRBV7-2 to TRBJ2-7; TCRdb selects TRBD2, and the lack of DNA leaves this call unchecked. This CDR3 spans 17 amino acids. Germline V gives CDR1 SGHTA, CDR2 FQGNSA. The CDR3 loop reads CASSLEASGPFYYEQYF. Combining the CDR3 with reference TRBV7-2 and TRBJ2-7 gives the whole variable domain GAGVSQSPSNKVTEKGKDVELRCDPISGHTALYWYRQSLGQGLEFLIYFQGNSAPDKSGLPSDRFSAERTGGSVSTLTIQRTQQEDSAVYLCASSLEASGPFYYEQYFGPGTRLTVT.

V and J are TRBV7-9 and TRBJ2-7; TCRdb gives TRBD1 as the D gene, but with no DNA this cannot be confirmed. Germline lookup yields CDR1 SEHNR and CDR2 FQNEAQ (reference sequence). This CDR3 is built from 12 residues. The CDR3 loop reads CASSFRTGPEYF.

The chain has TRBV6-4 and TRBJ2-2. Germline values: CDR1 MRHNA, CDR2 SNTAGT. This CDR3 region has 15 residues. This chain's CDR3 is CASSPKGSGTGELFF.

This sequence joins TRBV7-9 and TRBJ2-5; TCRdb lists TRBD1, though no DNA is available to test this call. This CDR3 has 12 residues. Germline lookup yields CDR1 SEHNR and CDR2 FQNEAQ (reference sequence). CDR3 protein: CASRRGEETQYF. The whole variable domain, filled in from reference TRBV7-9 and TRBJ2-5, reads DTGVSQNPRHKITKRGQNVTFRCDPISEHNRLYWYRQTLGQGPEFLTYFQNEAQLEKSRLLSDRFSAERPKGSFSTLEIQRTEQGDSAMYLCASRRGEETQYFGPGTRLLVL.

The rearrangement links TRBV10-3 to TRBJ2-3; the TCRdb D gene call, TRBD2, has no DNA to confirm it. The CDR3 contains 15 residues. The germline V gene encodes CDR1 ENHRY and CDR2 SYGVKD. The CDR3 loop is CAIGVEGGFTDTQYF.

The J gene is TRBJ2-7, the V gene TRBV29-1. There are 14 residues in the CDR3. Looked up from germline, CDR1 is SQVTM and CDR2 is ANQGSEA. The CDR3 loop reads CSFSDGREAYEQYF.

This sequence joins TRBV29-1 and TRBJ2-2; TCRdb's assignment of TRBD1 cannot be checked, as there is no DNA. Germline CDR1 reads SQVTM; CDR2 reads ANQGSEA. The CDR3 is 14 amino acids. The CDR3 sequence is CSPCRRLSAGELFF.

The chain employs TRBV7-7 and TRBJ1-4. Germline assignment: CDR1 SSHAT and CDR2 FNYEAQ (reference sequence). This CDR3 has 12 residues. The CDR3 protein is CAIGGENEKLFF.

CDR3 sequence reads: CASSLGAGATYEQYF. The rearrangement links TRBV7-2 to TRBJ2-7; TCRdb calls TRBD1, which cannot be checked without DNA. The CDR3 has 15 residues. Germline lookup yields CDR1 SGHTA and CDR2 FQGNSA.